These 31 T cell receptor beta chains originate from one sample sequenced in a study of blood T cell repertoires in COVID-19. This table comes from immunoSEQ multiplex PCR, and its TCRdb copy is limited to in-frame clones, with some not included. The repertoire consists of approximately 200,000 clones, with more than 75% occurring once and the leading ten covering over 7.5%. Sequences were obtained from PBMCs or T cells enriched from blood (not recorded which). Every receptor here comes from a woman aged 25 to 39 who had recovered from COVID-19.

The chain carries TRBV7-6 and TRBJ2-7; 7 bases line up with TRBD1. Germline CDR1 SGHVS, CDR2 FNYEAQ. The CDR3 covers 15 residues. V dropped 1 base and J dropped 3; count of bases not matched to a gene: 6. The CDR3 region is CASSLEGAVGYEQYF. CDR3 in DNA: TGTGCCAGCAGCTTAGAGGGGGCAGTCGGCTACGAGCAGTACTTC.

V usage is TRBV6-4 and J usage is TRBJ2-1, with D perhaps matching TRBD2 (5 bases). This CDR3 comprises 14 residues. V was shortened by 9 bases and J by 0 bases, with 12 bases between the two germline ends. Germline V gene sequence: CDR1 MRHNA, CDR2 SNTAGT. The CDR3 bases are TGTGCCAGTAGAGCGGAGAGCTCCTACAATGAGCAGTTCTTC. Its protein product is CASRAESSYNEQFF.

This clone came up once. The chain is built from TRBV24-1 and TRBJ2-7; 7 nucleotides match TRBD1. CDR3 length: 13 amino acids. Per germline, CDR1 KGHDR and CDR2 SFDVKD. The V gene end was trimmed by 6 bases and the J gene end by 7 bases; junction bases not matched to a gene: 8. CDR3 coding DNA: TGTGCCACCAGTCAGACAGGGTTACAGGAGCAGTACTTC. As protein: CATSQTGLQEQYF.

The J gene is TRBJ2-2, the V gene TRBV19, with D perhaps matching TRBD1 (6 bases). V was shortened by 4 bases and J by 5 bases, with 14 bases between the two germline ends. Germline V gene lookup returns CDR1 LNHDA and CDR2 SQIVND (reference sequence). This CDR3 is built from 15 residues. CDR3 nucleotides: TGTGCCAGTAGTAGATCAAAACAGGGTACCGGGGAGCTGTTTTTT. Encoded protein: CASSRSKQGTGELFF.

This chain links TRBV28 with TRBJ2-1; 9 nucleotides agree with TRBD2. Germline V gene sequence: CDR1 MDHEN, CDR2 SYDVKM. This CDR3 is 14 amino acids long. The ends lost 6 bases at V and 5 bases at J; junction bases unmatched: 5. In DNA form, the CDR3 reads TGTGCCAGCAGGATAGCGGGGGTGAACAATGAGCAGTTCTTC. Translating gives CASRIAGVNNEQFF.

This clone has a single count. CDR3 loop: CASSNGGPNEKLFF. The CDR3 DNA sequence: TGTGCCAGCAGTAACGGGGGTCCCAATGAAAAACTGTTTTTT. The chain is built from TRBV6-2 or TRBV6-3 and TRBJ1-4; tentative D call: TRBD1 (5 bases). V dropped 5 bases and J dropped 5 bases, with 12 bases sitting between them. Germline V gene sequence: CDR1 MNHEY, CDR2 SVGEGT. This CDR3 contains 14 residues.

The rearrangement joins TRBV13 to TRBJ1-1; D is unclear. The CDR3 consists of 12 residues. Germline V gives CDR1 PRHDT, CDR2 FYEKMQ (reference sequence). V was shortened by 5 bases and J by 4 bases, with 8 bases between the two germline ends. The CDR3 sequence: CASSDGPTEAFF. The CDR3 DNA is TGTGCCAGCAGCGATGGCCCCACTGAAGCTTTCTTT.

The CDR3 sequence is CASSGPPHLDRAGEKLFF. Here the CDR3 DNA reads TGTGCCAGCAGCGGACCCCCCCATCTTGACAGGGCTGGTGAAAAACTGTTTTTT. V gene TRBV2 combines with J gene TRBJ1-4; 7 nucleotides align to TRBD1. V dropped 6 bases and J dropped 7; count of bases not matched to a gene: 20. The CDR3 runs to 18 residues. Germline V gene lookup returns CDR1 SNHLY and CDR2 FYNNEI.

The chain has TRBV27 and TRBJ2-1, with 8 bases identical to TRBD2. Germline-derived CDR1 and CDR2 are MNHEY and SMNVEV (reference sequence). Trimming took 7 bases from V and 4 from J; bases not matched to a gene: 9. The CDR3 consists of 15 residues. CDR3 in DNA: TGTGCCAGCACCTTAGCGGGGAGCATTTACAATGAGCAGTTCTTC. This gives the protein CASTLAGSIYNEQFF.

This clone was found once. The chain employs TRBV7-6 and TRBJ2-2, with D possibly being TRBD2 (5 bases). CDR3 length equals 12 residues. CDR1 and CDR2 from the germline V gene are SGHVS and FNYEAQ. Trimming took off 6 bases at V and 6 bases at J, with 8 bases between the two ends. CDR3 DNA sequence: TGTGCCAGCAGAGGGAGTTCCGGGGAGCTGTTTTTT. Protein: CASRGSSGELFF.

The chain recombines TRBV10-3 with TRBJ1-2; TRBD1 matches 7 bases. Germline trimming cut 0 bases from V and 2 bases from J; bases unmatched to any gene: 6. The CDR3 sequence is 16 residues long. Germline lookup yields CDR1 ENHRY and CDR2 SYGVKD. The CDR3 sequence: CAISESDRSLNYGYTF. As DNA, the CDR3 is TGTGCCATCAGTGAGTCGGACAGGAGCTTAAACTATGGCTACACCTTC.

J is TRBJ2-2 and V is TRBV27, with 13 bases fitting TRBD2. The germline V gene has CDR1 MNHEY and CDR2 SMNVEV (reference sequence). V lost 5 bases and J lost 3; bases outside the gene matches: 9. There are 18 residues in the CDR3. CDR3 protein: CASSPSGTSGKYTGELFF. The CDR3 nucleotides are TGTGCCAGCAGTCCGTCAGGGACTAGCGGGAAGTACACCGGGGAGCTGTTTTTT.

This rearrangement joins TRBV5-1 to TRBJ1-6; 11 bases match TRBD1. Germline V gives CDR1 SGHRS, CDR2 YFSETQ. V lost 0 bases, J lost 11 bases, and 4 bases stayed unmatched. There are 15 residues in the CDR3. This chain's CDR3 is CASSLDGTGGTPLHF. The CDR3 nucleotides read TGCGCCAGCAGCTTGGATGGGACAGGGGGAACACCCCTCCACTTT.

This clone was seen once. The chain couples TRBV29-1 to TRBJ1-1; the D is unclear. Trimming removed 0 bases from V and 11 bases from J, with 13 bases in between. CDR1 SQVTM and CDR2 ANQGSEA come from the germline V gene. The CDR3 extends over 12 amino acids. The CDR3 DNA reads TGCAGCGTTGAAGATCGGAGGGAATATGCTTTCTTT. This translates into CSVEDRREYAFF.

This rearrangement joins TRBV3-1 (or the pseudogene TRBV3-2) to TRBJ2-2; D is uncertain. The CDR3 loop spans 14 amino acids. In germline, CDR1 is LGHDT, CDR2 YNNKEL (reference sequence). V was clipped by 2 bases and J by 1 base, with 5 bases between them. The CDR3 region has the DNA TGTGCCAGCAGCCAACTATTGAACACCGGGGAGCTGTTTTTT. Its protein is CASSQLLNTGELFF.

The chain's CDR3 is CASSWGQDYGYTF. CDR3 in DNA: TGTGCCAGCAGTTGGGGACAGGACTATGGCTACACCTTC. This rearrangement joins TRBV28 to TRBJ1-2; 8 nucleotides match TRBD1. The CDR3 extends over 13 amino acids. CDR1 is MDHEN and CDR2 is SYDVKM in the germline V gene. V shed 4 bases and J 3 bases; nucleotides not matched to a gene: 1.

In DNA, the CDR3 is TGCGCCAGCAGCTTGGAAGGACTAGCGGGCGGTTACGAGCAGTACTTC. It is translated as CASSLEGLAGGYEQYF. The gene calls are TRBV5-1 and TRBJ2-7; 11 bases fit TRBD2. With V trimmed by 0 bases and J by 4 bases, 6 bases remained unmatched. The CDR3 has 16 residues. Germline lookup yields CDR1 SGHRS and CDR2 YFSETQ.

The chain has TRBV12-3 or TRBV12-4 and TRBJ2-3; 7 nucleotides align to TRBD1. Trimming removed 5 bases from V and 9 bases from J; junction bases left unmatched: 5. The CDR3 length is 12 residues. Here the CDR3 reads CASSTGVFTQYF. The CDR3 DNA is TGTGCCAGCAGTACAGGGGTGTTCACGCAGTATTTT.

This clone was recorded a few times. CDR3 residues: CASSDAANPMVEVQFF. For the CDR3, the DNA is TGTGCCAGCAGTGATGCAGCGAATCCCATGGTGGAAGTGCAGTTCTTC. The chain uses TRBV2 and TRBJ2-1; D is unclear. V lost 3 bases to trimming and J lost 12 bases, with 24 bases between them. The CDR3 sequence is 16 residues long. Germline loops: CDR1 SNHLY, CDR2 FYNNEI.

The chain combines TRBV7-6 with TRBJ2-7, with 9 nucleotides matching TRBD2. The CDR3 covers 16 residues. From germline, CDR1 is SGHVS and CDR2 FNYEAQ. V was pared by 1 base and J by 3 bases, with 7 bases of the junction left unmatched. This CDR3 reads CASSLEFSGSNYEQYF. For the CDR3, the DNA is TGTGCCAGCAGCTTAGAATTTAGCGGGAGCAACTACGAGCAGTACTTC.

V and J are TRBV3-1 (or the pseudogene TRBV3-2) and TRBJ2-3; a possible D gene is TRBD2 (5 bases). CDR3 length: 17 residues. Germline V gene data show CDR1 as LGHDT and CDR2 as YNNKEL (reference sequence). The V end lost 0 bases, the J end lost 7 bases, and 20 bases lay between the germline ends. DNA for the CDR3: TGTGCCAGCAGCCAAGAGTCTAGGTGGCGGCCCGGGAATACGCAGTATTTT. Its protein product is CASSQESRWRPGNTQYF.

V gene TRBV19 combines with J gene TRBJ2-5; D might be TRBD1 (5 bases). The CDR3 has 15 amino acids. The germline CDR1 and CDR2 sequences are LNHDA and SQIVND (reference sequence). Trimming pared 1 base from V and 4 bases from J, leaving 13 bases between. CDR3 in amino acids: CASSIVGTGRETQYF. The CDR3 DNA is TGTGCCAGTAGTATAGTAGGAACAGGTAGAGAGACCCAGTACTTC.

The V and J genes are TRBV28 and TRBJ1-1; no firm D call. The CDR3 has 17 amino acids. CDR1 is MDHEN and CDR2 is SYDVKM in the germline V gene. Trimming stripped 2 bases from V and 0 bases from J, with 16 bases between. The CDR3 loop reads CASSLPYTGEMNTEAFF. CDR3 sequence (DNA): TGTGCCAGCAGTTTACCCTACACGGGTGAAATGAACACTGAAGCTTTCTTT.

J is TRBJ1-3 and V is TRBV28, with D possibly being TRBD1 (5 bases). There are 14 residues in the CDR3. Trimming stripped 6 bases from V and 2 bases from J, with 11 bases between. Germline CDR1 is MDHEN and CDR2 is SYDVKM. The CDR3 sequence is CASRPQGPGNTIYF. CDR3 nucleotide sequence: TGTGCCAGCAGGCCGCAGGGTCCTGGAAACACCATATATTTT. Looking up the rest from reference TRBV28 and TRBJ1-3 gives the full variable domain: DVKVTQSSRYLVKRTGEKVFLECVQDMDHENMFWYRQDPGLGLRLIYFSYDVKMKEKGDIPEGYSVSREKKERFSLILESASTNQTSMYLCASRPQGPGNTIYFGEGSWLTVV.

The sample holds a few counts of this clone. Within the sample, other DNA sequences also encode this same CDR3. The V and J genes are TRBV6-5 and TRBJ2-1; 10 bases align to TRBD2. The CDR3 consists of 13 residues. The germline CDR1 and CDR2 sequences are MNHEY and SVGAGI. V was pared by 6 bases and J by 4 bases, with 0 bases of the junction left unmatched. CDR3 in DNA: TGTGCCAGCAGGACTAGCGGGTACAATGAGCAGTTCTTC. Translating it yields CASRTSGYNEQFF.

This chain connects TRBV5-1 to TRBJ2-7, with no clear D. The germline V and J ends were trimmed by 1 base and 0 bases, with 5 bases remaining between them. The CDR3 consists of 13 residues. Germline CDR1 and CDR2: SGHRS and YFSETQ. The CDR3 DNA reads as TGCGCCAGCAGCTTGAGCACCTCCTACGAGCAGTACTTC. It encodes CASSLSTSYEQYF.

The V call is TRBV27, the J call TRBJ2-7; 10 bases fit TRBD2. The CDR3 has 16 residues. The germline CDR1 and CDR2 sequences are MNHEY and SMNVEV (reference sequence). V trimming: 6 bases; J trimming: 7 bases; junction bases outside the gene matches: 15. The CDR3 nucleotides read TGTGCCAGCAGGGTAGCGGGAGGACCCGTGCTTTTAGAGCAGTACTTC. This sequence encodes CASRVAGGPVLLEQYF.

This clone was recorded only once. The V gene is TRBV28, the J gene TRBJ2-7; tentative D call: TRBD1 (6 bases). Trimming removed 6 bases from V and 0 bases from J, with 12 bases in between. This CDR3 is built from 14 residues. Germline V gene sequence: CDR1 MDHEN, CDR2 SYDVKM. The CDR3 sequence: CASSPMDSSYEQYF. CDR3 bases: TGTGCCAGCAGCCCAATGGACAGCTCCTACGAGCAGTACTTC.

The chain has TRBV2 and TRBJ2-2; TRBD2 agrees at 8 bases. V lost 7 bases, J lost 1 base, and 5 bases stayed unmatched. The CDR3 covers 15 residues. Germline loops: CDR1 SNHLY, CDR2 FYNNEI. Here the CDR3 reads CASMFAGGNTGELFF. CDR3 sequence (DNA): TGTGCCAGCATGTTTGCGGGAGGGAACACCGGGGAGCTGTTTTTT.

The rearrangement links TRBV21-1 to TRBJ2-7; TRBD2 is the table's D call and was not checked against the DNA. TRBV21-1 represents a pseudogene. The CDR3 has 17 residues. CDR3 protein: CAAQEASGRPPVNEQYF. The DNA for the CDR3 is TGTGCCGCCCAGGAGGCTAGCGGGAGGCCTCCTGTGAACGAGCAGTACTTC.

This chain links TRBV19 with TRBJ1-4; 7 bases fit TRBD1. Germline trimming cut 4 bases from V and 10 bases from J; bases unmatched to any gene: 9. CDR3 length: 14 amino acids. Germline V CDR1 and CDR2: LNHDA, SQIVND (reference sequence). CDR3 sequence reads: CASSTDRVPGKLFF. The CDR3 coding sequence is TGTGCCAGTAGTACTGACAGGGTCCCCGGAAAACTGTTTTTT.